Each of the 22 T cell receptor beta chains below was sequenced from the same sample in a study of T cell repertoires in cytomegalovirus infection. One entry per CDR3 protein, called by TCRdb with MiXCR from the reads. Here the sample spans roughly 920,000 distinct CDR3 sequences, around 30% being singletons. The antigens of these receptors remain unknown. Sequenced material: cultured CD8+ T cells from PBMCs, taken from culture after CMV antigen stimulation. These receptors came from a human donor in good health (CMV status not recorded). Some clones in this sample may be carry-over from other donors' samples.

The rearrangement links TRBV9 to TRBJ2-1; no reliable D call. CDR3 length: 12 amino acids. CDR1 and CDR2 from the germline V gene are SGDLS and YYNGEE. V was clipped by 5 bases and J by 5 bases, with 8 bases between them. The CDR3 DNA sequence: TGTGCCAGCAGGGACCCAAACAATGAGCAGTTCTTC. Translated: CASRDPNNEQFF.

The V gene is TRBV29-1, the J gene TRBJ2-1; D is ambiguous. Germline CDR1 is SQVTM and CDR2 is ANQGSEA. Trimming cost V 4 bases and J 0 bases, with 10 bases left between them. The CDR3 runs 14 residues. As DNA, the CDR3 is TGCAGCGTTGTAACGTTGAGCTCCTACAATGAGCAGTTCTTC. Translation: CSVVTLSSYNEQFF.

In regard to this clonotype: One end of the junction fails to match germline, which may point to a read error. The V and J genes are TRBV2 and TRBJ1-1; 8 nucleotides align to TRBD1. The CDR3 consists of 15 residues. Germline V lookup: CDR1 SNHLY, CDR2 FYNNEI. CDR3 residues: CVSSDPGQEGTEAFF. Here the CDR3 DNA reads TGTGTCAGCAGTGACCCGGGACAGGAGGGGACTGAAGCTTTCTTT.

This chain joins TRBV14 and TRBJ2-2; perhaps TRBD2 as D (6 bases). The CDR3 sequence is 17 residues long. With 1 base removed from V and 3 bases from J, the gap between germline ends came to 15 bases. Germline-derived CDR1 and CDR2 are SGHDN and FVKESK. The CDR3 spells CASSQVVRDLYTGELFF. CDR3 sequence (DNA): TGTGCCAGCAGCCAAGTCGTTCGGGACTTATACACCGGGGAGCTGTTTTTT.

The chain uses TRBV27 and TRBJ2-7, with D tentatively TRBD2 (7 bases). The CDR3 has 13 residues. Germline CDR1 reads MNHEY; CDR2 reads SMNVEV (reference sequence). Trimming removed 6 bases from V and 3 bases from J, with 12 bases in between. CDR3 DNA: TGTGCCAGCAGACGGGGGGCTCACTACGAGCAGTACTTC. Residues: CASRRGAHYEQYF.

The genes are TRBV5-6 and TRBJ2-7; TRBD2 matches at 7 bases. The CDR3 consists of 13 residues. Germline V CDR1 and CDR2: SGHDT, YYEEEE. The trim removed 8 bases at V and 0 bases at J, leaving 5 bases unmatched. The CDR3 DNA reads TGTGCCAGTGTCGGGGGGAGCTCCTACGAGCAGTACTTC. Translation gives CASVGGSSYEQYF.

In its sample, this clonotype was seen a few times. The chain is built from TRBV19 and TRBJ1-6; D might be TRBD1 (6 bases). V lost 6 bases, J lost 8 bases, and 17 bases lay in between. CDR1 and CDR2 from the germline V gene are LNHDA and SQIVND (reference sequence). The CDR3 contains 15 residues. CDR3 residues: CASREGVNPYSPLHF. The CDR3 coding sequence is TGTGCCAGTAGAGAGGGGGTCAACCCCTATTCACCCCTCCACTTT. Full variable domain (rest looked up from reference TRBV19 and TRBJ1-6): DGGITQSPKYLFRKEGQNVTLSCEQNLNHDAMYWYRQDPGQGLRLIYYSQIVNDFQKGDIAEGYSVSREKKESFPLTVTSAQKNPTAFYLCASREGVNPYSPLHFGNGTRLTVT.

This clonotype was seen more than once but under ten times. As DNA, the CDR3 is TGTGCCAGCAGTTACTGGGGGGGAAATGAAGCTTTCTTT. Protein product: CASSYWGGNEAFF. The gene calls are TRBV6-5 and TRBJ1-1, with a tentative D call TRBD1 (5 bases). Germline loops: CDR1 MNHEY, CDR2 SVGAGI. The V end lost 1 base, the J end lost 7 bases, and 10 bases lay between the germline ends. This CDR3 is built from 13 residues.

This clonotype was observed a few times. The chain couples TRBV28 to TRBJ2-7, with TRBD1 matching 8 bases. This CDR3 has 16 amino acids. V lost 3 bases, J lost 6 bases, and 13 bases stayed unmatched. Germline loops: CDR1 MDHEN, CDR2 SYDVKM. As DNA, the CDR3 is TGTGCCAGCAGTTTGTCGGTTCTGGACAGGGACGGCGAGCAGTACTTC. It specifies CASSLSVLDRDGEQYF.

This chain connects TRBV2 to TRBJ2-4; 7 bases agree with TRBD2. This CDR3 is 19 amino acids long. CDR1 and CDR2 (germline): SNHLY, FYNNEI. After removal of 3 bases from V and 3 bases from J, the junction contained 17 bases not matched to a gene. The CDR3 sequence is CASSDGGGVPSKLKNIQYF. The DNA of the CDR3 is TGTGCCAGCAGTGACGGCGGGGGAGTCCCCTCGAAGCTCAAAAACATTCAGTACTTC. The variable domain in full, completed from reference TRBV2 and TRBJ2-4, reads EPEVTQTPSHQVTQMGQEVILRCVPISNHLYFYWYRQILGQKVEFLVSFYNNEISEKSEIFDDQFSVERPDGSNFTLKIRSTKLEDSAMYFCASSDGGGVPSKLKNIQYFGAGTRLSVL.

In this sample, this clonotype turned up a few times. CDR3 in amino acids: CASSYSDLHSSYNSPLHF. CDR3 nucleotides: TGTGCCAGCAGTTACTCCGACCTCCATAGCTCCTATAATTCACCCCTCCACTTT. The chain is built from TRBV6-5 and TRBJ1-6, with no clear D. The CDR3 has 18 amino acids. CDR1 is MNHEY, CDR2 SVGAGI, per germline. The V and J ends lost 0 bases and 0 bases respectively, with 12 bases between them.

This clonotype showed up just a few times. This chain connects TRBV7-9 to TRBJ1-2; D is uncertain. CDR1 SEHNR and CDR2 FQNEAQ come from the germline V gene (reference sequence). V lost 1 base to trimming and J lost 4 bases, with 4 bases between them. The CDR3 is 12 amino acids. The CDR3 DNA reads TGTGCCAGCAGCTTAGTGGGCTATGGCTACACCTTC. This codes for CASSLVGYGYTF.

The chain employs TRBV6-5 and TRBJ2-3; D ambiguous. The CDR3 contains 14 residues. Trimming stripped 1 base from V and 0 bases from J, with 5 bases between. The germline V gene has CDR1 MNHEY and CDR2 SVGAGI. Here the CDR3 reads CASSYYGSTDTQYF. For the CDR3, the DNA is TGTGCCAGCAGTTACTACGGAAGCACAGATACGCAGTATTTT.

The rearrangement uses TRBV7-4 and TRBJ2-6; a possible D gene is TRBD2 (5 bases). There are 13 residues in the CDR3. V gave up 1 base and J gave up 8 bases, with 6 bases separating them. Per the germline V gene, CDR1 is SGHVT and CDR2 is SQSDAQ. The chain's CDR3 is CASSLGGTNVLTF. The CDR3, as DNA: TGTGCCAGCAGCTTAGGAGGGACCAACGTCCTGACTTTC.

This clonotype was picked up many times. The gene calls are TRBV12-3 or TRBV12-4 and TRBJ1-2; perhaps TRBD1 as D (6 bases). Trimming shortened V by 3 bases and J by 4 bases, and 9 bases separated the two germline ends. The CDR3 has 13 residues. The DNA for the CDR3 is TGTGCCAGCAGTTTGGGGGCCCTCTATGGCTACACCTTC. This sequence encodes CASSLGALYGYTF.

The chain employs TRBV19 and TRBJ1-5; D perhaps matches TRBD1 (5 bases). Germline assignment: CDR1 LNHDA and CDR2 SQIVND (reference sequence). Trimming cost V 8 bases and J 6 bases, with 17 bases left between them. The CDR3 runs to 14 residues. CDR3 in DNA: TGTGCCAGTCAAATCCCAGGGAGGGTTCAGCCCCAGCATTTT. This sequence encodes CASQIPGRVQPQHF.

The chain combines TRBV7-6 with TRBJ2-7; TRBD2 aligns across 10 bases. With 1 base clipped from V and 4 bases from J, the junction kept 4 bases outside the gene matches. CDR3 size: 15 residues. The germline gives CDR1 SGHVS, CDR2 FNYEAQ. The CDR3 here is CASSLETSGSYEQYF. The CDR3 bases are TGTGCCAGCAGCTTAGAGACTAGCGGGTCGTACGAGCAGTACTTC.

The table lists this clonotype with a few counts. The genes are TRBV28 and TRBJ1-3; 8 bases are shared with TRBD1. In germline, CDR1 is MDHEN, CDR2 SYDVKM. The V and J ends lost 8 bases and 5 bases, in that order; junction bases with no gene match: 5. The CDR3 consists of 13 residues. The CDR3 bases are TGTGCCAGCTTGGGACAGGCTAGAAACACCATATATTTT. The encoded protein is CASLGQARNTIYF.

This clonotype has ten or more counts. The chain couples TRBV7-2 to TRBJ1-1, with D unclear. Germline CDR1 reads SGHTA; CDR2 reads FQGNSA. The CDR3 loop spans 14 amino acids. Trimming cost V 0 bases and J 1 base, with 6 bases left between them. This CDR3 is CASSLAPGNTEAFF. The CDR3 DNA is TGTGCCAGCAGCTTAGCGCCTGGGAACACTGAAGCTTTCTTT.

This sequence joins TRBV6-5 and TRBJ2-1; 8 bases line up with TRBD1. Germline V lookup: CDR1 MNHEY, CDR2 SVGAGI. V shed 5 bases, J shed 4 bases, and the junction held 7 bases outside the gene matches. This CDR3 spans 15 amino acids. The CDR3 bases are TGTGCCAGCAGTATACAGGGGGGCCTATACAATGAGCAGTTCTTC. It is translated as CASSIQGGLYNEQFF.

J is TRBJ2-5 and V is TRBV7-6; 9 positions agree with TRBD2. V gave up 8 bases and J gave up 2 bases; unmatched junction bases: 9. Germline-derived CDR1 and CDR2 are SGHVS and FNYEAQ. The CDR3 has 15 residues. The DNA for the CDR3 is TGTGCCAGCCTCGCTTCGGGACTAGCTCAAGAGACCCAGTACTTC. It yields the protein CASLASGLAQETQYF.

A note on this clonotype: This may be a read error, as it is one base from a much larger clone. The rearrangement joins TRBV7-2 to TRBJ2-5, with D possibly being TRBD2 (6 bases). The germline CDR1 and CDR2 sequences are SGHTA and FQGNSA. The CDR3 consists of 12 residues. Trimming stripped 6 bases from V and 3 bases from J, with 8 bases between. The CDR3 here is CASRTSEETQYF. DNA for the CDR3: TGTGCCAGCAGGACTAGTGAAGAGACCCAGTACTTC. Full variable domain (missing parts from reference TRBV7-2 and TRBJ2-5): GAGVSQSPSNKVTEKGKDVELRCDPISGHTALYWYRQSLGQGLEFLIYFQGNSAPDKSGLPSDRFSAERTGGSVSTLTIQRTQQEDSAVYLCASRTSEETQYFGPGTRLLVL.